This TCR beta chain emerged from a study of blood T cell repertoires in COVID-19. The wider study: Collection of acute and convalescent COVID-19 samples took place in the United States, Italy and Spain. From T cells, B-cell-depleted T cells, or PBMCs came the material, which was cDNA or gDNA.

The CDR3 loop spans 15 amino acids. Trimming took off 2 bases at V and 0 bases at J, with 8 bases between the two ends. Germline V CDR1 and CDR2: MNHEY, SMNVEV (reference sequence). In the original workflow: Scientists estimated how many nucleated cells there were by amplifying reference gene primers. Some clones are missing from TCRdb's copy, which holds only in-frame ones; the method was immunoSEQ multiplex PCR. V and J calls plus clone size are reproduced from that table; the DNA served to infer D and trimming. The repertoire holds 80,000 or so clones, with 60% to 80% as singletons. Material: peripheral blood. This clonotype was obtained from a human donor in a cohort sampled during active COVID-19. This chain uses TRBV27 with TRBJ1-5; D remains unclear. In DNA form, the CDR3 reads TGTGCCAGCAGTTTACAGCCGGGTAGCAATCAGCCCCAGCATTTT. It yields the protein CASSLQPGSNQPQHF.